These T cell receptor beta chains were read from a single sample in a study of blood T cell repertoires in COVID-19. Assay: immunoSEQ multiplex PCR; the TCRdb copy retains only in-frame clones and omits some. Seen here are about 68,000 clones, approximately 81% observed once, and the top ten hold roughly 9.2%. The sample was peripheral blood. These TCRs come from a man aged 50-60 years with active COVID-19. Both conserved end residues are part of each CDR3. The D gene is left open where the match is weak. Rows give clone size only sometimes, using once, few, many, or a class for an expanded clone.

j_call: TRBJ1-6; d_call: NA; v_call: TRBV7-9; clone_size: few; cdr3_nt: TGTGCCAGCTCCCCCGGGGAGGCTCTCAATAATTCACCCCTCCACTTT; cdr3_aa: CASSPGEALNNSPLHF
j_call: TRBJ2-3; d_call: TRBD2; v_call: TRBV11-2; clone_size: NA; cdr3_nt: TGTGCCAGCAGCCTCAGCGGGGGAGACACAGATACGCAGTATTTT; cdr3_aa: CASSLSGGDTDTQYF
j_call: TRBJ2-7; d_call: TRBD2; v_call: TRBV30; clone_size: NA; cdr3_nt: TGTGCCTGGAGTCATCCGGGACTAGCGGGGGGGATTTACTTC; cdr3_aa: CAWSHPGLAGGIYF
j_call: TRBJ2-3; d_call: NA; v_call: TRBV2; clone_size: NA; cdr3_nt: TGTGCCAGCAGGGTTGACGGGGGAGCAGATACGCAGTATTTT; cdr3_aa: CASRVDGGADTQYF
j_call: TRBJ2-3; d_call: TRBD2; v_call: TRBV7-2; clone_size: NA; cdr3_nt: TGTGCCAGCAGCGTTAGCGGGGGGTTAGATACGCAGTATTTT; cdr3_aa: CASSVSGGLDTQYF
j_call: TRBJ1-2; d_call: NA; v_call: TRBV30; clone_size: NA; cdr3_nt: TGTGCCTGGAGTGTAGGAGCTAACTATGGCTACACCTTC; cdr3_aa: CAWSVGANYGYTF
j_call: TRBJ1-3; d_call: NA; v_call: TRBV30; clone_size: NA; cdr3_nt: TGTGCCTGGAGTCCCACAGTGGTTTACTCTGGAAACACCATATATTTT; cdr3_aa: CAWSPTVVYSGNTIYF
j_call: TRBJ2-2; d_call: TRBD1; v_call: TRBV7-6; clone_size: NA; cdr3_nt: TGTGCCAGCAGCCTAGTGGGGACAGCATCGACCGGGGAGCTGTTTTTT; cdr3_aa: CASSLVGTASTGELFF
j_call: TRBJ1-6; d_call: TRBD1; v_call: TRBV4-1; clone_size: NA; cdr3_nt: TGCGCCAGCAGCCTATCTACCGGGACAGGGGATACGAGCTCCTATAATTCACCCCTCCACTTT; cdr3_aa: CASSLSTGTGDTSSYNSPLHF
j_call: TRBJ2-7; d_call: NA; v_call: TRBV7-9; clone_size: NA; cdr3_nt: TGTGCCAGCACCCCCTCGACAGTACGCTACGAGCAGTACTTC; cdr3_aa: CASTPSTVRYEQYF
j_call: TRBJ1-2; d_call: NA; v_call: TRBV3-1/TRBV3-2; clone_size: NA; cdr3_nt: TGTGCCAGCAGCCAGCCGGACAGCTCTCAATCCTATGGCTACACCTTC; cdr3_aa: CASSQPDSSQSYGYTF
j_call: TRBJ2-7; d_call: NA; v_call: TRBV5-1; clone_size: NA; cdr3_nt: TGCGCCAGCAGCTTGCAGGGATCAGCCTACGAGCAGTACTTC; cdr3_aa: CASSLQGSAYEQYF